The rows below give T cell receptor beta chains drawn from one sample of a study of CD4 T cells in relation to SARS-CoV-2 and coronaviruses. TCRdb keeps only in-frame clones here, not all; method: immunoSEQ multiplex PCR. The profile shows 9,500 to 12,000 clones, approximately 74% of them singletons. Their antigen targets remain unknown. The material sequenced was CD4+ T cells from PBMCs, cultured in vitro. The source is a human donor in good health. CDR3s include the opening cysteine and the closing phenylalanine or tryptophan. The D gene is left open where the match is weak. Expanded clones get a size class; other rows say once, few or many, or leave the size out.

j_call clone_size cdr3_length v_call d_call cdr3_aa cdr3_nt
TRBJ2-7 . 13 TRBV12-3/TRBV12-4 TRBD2 CASRTLAGKEQYF TGTGCCAGCAGGACCCTAGCGGGAAAAGAGCAGTACTTC
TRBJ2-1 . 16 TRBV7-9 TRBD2 CASSIRSSGPSDEQFF TGTGCCAGCAGCATACGATCTAGCGGGCCCTCGGATGAGCAGTTCTTC
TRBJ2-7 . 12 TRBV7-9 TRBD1 CASSDRGYEQYF TGTGCCAGCAGCGACAGGGGCTACGAGCAGTACTTC
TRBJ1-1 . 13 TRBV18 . CASSPGWDTEAFF TGTGCCAGCTCCCCTGGTTGGGACACTGAAGCTTTCTTT
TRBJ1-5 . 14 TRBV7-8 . CASSPDRQNQPQHF TGTGCCAGCAGCCCGGACAGACAAAATCAGCCCCAGCATTTT
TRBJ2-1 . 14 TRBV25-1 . CASSTGISYNEQFF TGTGCCAGCAGCACGGGGATCTCCTACAATGAGCAGTTCTTC
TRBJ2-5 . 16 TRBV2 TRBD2 CASRPLAGASWETQYF TGTGCCAGCAGGCCACTAGCGGGAGCTTCCTGGGAGACCCAGTACTTC
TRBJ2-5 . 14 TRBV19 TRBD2 CASSQWGGQETQYF TGTGCCAGTAGTCAGTGGGGGGGACAAGAGACCCAGTACTTC
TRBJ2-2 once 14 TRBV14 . CASSQASEAGELFF TGTGCCAGCAGCCAAGCCTCCGAGGCCGGGGAGCTGTTTTTT
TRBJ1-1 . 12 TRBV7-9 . CASRSEGGWAFF TGTGCCAGCAGGTCCGAGGGCGGATGGGCTTTCTTT
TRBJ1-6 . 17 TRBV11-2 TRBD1 CASSPNPDRGYNSPLHF TGTGCCAGCAGCCCAAACCCGGACAGGGGGTATAATTCACCCCTCCACTTT
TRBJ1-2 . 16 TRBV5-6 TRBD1 CASSSRQGRLSGGYTF TGTGCCAGCAGCTCTAGACAGGGTCGACTATCGGGGGGCTACACCTTC
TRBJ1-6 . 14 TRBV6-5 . CASIERGRHSPLHF TGTGCCAGCATCGAGCGGGGGCGCCATTCACCCCTCCACTTT
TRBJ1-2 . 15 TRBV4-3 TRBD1 CASSQIRTGVGGYTF TGCGCCAGCAGCCAAATCCGGACAGGGGTGGGTGGCTACACCTTC
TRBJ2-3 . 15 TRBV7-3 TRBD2 CASSLSSGSPDTQYF TGTGCCAGCAGCTTATCCAGCGGGAGTCCAGATACGCAGTATTTT
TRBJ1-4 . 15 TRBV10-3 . CAISRDTSTNEKLFF TGTGCCATCAGCCGGGACACCTCAACTAATGAAAAACTGTTTTTT
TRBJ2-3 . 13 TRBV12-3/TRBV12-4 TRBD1 CASSPGGADTQYF TGTGCCAGCAGTCCAGGGGGTGCAGATACGCAGTATTTT
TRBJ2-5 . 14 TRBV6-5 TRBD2 CASSRRGGQETQYF TGTGCCAGCAGTCGGCGGGGGGGTCAAGAGACCCAGTACTTC
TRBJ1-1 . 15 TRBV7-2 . CASSLDLRGQGEAFF TGTGCCAGCAGCTTAGATCTTCGGGGGCAGGGTGAAGCTTTCTTT
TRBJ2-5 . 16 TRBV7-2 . CASSLGQWGAQETQYF TGTGCCAGCAGCTTAGGTCAGTGGGGGGCCCAAGAGACCCAGTACTTC
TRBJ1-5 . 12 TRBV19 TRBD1 CASTQGAQPQHF TGTGCCAGTACCCAGGGGGCCCAGCCCCAGCATTTT
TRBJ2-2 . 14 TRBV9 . CASSVHQNTGELFF TGTGCCAGCAGCGTACACCAGAACACCGGGGAGCTGTTTTTT
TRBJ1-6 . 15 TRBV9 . CASSVGAGVNSPLHF TGTGCCAGCAGCGTAGGGGCAGGGGTAAATTCACCCCTCCACTTT
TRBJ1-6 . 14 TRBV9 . CASSVDSHNSPLHF TGTGCCAGCAGCGTAGACAGCCATAATTCACCCCTCCACTTT
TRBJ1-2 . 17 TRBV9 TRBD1 CASSVSPLGQGVHGYTF TGTGCCAGCAGCGTCTCCCCCCTCGGACAGGGGGTCCATGGCTACACCTTC
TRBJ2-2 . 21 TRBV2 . CASNYGDSTSRFVTGAGELFF TGTGCCAGCAACTATGGAGACAGTACTAGCCGCTTCGTTACGGGGGCAGGGGAGCTGTTTTTT
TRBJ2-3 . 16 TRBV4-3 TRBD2 CASSHTGLGGTDTQYF TGCGCCAGCAGCCACACGGGACTAGGAGGCACAGATACGCAGTATTTT
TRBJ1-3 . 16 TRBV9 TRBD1 CASSGPGTGRGNTIYF TGTGCCAGCAGCGGACCGGGGACAGGGAGAGGAAACACCATATATTTT
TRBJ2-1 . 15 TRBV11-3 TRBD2 CASSVAGTTYNEQFF TGTGCCAGCAGCGTAGCGGGGACAACCTACAATGAGCAGTTCTTC
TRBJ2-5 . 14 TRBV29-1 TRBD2 CSVPLPGGEETQYF TGCAGCGTCCCCTTACCGGGGGGAGAAGAGACCCAGTACTTC
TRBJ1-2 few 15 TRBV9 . CASSLQGHTSYGYTF TGTGCCAGCAGCTTACAGGGCCATACCTCTTATGGCTACACCTTC
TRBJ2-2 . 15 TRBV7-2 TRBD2 CASSPRAGGPGELFF TGTGCCAGCAGCCCTCGGGCGGGGGGCCCCGGGGAGCTGTTTTTT
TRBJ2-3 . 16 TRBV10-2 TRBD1 CASLGDRGRGSDTQYF TGCGCCAGTCTAGGAGACAGGGGGCGGGGCTCAGATACGCAGTATTTT
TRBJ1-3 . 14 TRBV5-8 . CASSLREAGNTIYF TGTGCCAGCAGCTTACGGGAAGCTGGAAACACCATATATTTT
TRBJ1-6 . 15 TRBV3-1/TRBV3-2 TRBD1 CASSLTGGSNSPLHF TGTGCCAGCAGCCTGACAGGGGGCTCCAATTCACCCCTCCACTTT
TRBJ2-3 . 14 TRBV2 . CASSPLRRTDTQYF TGTGCCAGCAGCCCCCTTCGGCGCACAGATACGCAGTATTTT
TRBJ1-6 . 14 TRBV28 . CASSLRQYNSPLHF TGTGCCAGCAGTTTAAGGCAGTATAATTCACCCCTCCACTTT
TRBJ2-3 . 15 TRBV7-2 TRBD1 CASTTGGTSTDTQYF TGTGCCAGCACTACAGGGGGGACGAGCACAGATACGCAGTATTTT
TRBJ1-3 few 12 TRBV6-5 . CASTKPGNTIYF TGTGCCAGCACCAAACCTGGAAACACCATATATTTT
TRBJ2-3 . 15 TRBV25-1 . CASSDPFVSTDTQYF TGTGCCAGCAGTGATCCTTTTGTAAGCACAGATACGCAGTATTTT
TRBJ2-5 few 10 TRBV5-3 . CARSFVTQYF TGTGCCAGAAGCTTTGTGACCCAGTACTTC